A single sample gave rise to the 14 T cell receptor beta chains below, sequenced in a study of T cells expressing NK-cell markers. TCRdb reprocessed the 5' RACE reads; each CDR3 protein has one entry and no DNA is given. The table lists under 500,000 distinct CDR3 sequences, with 7.3% in the top ten. Sequencing input: blood T cells: a sorted CD56 or NKG2C T cell subset, CD4+ or CD8+ T cells, or bulk PBMC T cells (not recorded which). The receptors shown here come from a woman between 18 and 69 years old in good health.

The chain recombines TRBV28 with TRBJ1-2; the D gene TCRdb calls, TRBD1, cannot be checked with no DNA. Germline V gene data show CDR1 as MDHEN and CDR2 as SYDVKM. The CDR3 sequence is 12 residues long. This CDR3 reads CASNRDRWGYTF.

The chain has TRBV12-3 or TRBV12-4 and TRBJ2-7. There are 11 residues in the CDR3. CDR3 residues: CASSFGNEQYF.

The chain recombines TRBV2 with TRBJ2-3. CDR3 length: 16 residues. Germline assignment: CDR1 SNHLY and CDR2 FYNNEI. The CDR3 reads CASSSSKGIASDTQYF.

V usage is TRBV7-2 and J usage is TRBJ2-1. CDR1 is SGHTA and CDR2 is FQGNSA in the germline V gene. The CDR3 contains 15 residues. The CDR3 here is CASSLDGLAGGEQFF.

V gene TRBV18 combines with J gene TRBJ1-5; lacking DNA, the TRBD1 call made by TCRdb goes unchecked. The CDR3 has 15 amino acids. CDR1 KGHSH and CDR2 LQKENI come from the germline V gene. The chain's CDR3 is CASSPGQAGNQPQHF.

The chain uses TRBV5-1 and TRBJ2-2; as DNA is missing, the TRBD2 call by TCRdb cannot be tested. There are 14 residues in the CDR3. Germline V gives CDR1 SGHRS, CDR2 YFSETQ. The CDR3 loop reads CASSLSGVAGELFF.

V gene TRBV14 combines with J gene TRBJ2-5; TCRdb gives TRBD2 as the D gene, but with no DNA this cannot be confirmed. The CDR3 runs to 16 residues. Germline values: CDR1 SGHDN, CDR2 FVKESK. CDR3 residues: CASSHRSGGYQETQYF.

The rearrangement joins TRBV11-1 to TRBJ2-6; there is no DNA to check the TCRdb D call of TRBD1. Germline values: CDR1 SGHAT, CDR2 FQDESV (reference sequence). The CDR3 consists of 18 residues. This chain's CDR3 is CASIPPGAVNSGANVLTF.

The gene calls are TRBV12-3 or TRBV12-4 and TRBJ2-3. This CDR3 region has 13 residues. CDR3 region: CASTMDNTDTQYF.

This sequence joins TRBV10-3 and TRBJ2-5; the TCRdb call, TRBD2, lacks DNA for checking. The CDR3 contains 15 residues. Germline V CDR1 and CDR2: ENHRY, SYGVKD. CDR3 region: CAISGQASGQETQYF.

The chain recombines TRBV20-1 with TRBJ1-6. Germline-derived CDR1 and CDR2 are DFQATT and SNEGSKA (reference sequence). This CDR3 comprises 17 residues. CDR3: CSARVFGTPGRNSPLHF.

The chain links TRBV20-1 to TRBJ1-2; the TCRdb D gene call, TRBD1, has no DNA to confirm it. This CDR3 has 13 amino acids. Germline loops: CDR1 DFQATT, CDR2 SNEGSKA (reference sequence). CDR3 amino acids: CSAPNRDAGGYTF.

The chain has TRBV20-1 and TRBJ2-7; TCRdb gives TRBD2 as the D gene, but with no DNA this cannot be confirmed. Germline V gene lookup returns CDR1 DFQATT and CDR2 SNEGSKA (reference sequence). CDR3 length: 14 residues. The CDR3 loop is CSARQAGGPYEQYF.

The V call is TRBV11-2, the J call TRBJ2-3. Germline loops: CDR1 SGHAT, CDR2 FQNNGV. There are 15 residues in the CDR3. CDR3 loop: CASSLVAAETDTQYF.